These 13 T cell receptor beta chains share one sample of origin, sequenced in a study of blood T cell repertoires in COVID-19. Generated by immunoSEQ multiplex PCR, the TCRdb table keeps only in-frame clones and is missing some. The sample holds around 310,000 clones, 85% to 90% seen once. Sequencing input: peripheral blood. These receptor sequences come from a woman aged 40 to 50 with COVID-19, enrolled during active disease.

V gene TRBV28 combines with J gene TRBJ1-2; 8 nucleotides line up with TRBD1. This CDR3 is 13 amino acids long. CDR1 is MDHEN, CDR2 SYDVKM, per germline. With V trimmed by 5 bases and J by 6 bases, 5 bases remained unmatched. The CDR3 protein is CASSDQGANGYTF. The CDR3 coding sequence is TGTGCCAGCAGTGACCAGGGGGCGAATGGCTACACCTTC.

The chain joins TRBV7-8 to TRBJ1-2; 7 nucleotides agree with TRBD1. CDR1 SGHVS and CDR2 FQNEAQ come from the germline V gene. The J segment lost 3 bases and the V segment lost 3 bases, leaving 1 base of the junction unmatched. The CDR3 totals 13 residues. The CDR3 sequence: CASSFGTDYGYTF. Written as DNA, the CDR3 is TGTGCCAGCAGCTTTGGGACAGACTATGGCTACACCTTC.

V gene TRBV24-1 combines with J gene TRBJ2-2, with 8 bases aligning to TRBD2. Germline CDR1 KGHDR, CDR2 SFDVKD. Trimming took 6 bases from V and 4 from J; bases not matched to a gene: 24. The CDR3 is 21 amino acids. DNA of the CDR3: TGTGCCACCAGTAAGATTCCTCGGGGGGGTAAAGGGAGCGCGAGCACCGGGGAGCTGTTTTTT. Protein sequence: CATSKIPRGGKGSASTGELFF.

The V call is TRBV27, the J call TRBJ2-2, with D unclear. Germline assignment: CDR1 MNHEY and CDR2 SMNVEV (reference sequence). The germline V and J ends were trimmed by 6 bases and 3 bases, with 11 bases remaining between them. The CDR3 sequence is 14 residues long. CDR3 DNA: TGTGCCAGCAGGCGCGCGTCCTACACCGGGGAGCTGTTTTTT. The encoded protein is CASRRASYTGELFF.

CDR3 coding DNA: TGTGCCAGCAGTTTAAAATATCGACAGGCTCGTCCTTTCTCCTACGAGCAGTACTTC. Residues: CASSLKYRQARPFSYEQYF. V usage is TRBV27 and J usage is TRBJ2-7, with D possibly matching TRBD1 (6 bases). With 2 bases removed from V and 0 bases from J, the gap between germline ends came to 23 bases. This CDR3 has 19 residues. In germline, CDR1 is MNHEY, CDR2 SMNVEV (reference sequence).

The chain joins TRBV10-1 to TRBJ2-1; D may be TRBD1 (7 bases). The CDR3 length is 14 residues. The germline CDR1 and CDR2 sequences are WNHNN and SYGVQD (reference sequence). V was cut by 4 bases and J by 5 bases, with 12 bases left in between. CDR3 DNA sequence: TGCGCCAGCAGTGGGGGGGACAGTCACAATGAGCAGTTCTTC. Protein product: CASSGGDSHNEQFF.

J is TRBJ2-2 and V is TRBV7-7, with D perhaps TRBD2 (5 bases). The CDR3 length is 13 residues. CDR1 is SSHAT and CDR2 is FNYEAQ in the germline V gene (reference sequence). The CDR3 here is CAIVGSGTGELFF. DNA of the CDR3: TGTGCTATAGTAGGGTCGGGGACCGGGGAGCTGTTTTTT.

CDR3 loop: CASSLVGTGDYGYTF. In nucleotides, the CDR3 is TGTGCCAGCAGCTTAGTTGGGACAGGGGACTATGGCTACACCTTC. The rearrangement joins TRBV7-2 to TRBJ1-2, with 10 bases fitting TRBD1. CDR1 is SGHTA, CDR2 FQGNSA, per germline. The length of the CDR3 is 15 residues. V gave up 1 base and J gave up 3 bases; unmatched junction bases: 2.

CDR3 amino acids: CASTTGGPTEAFF. CDR3 DNA: TGTGCCAGCACCACAGGGGGCCCCACTGAAGCTTTCTTT. V gene TRBV28 combines with J gene TRBJ1-1, with TRBD1 identical over 9 bases. This CDR3 comprises 13 residues. Germline V gene sequence: CDR1 MDHEN, CDR2 SYDVKM. The junction had 4 bases not matched to a gene; V was cut back by 7 bases and J by 4 bases.

This rearrangement joins TRBV7-9 to TRBJ1-1, with a weak D call TRBD1 (5 bases). This CDR3 is built from 14 residues. V lost 3 bases, J lost 3 bases, and 11 bases lay in between. Germline loops: CDR1 SEHNR, CDR2 FQNEAQ (reference sequence). The chain's CDR3 is CASSFLTGDTEAFF. The CDR3 DNA follows: TGTGCCAGCAGCTTTCTGACGGGGGACACTGAAGCTTTCTTT.

CDR3 region: CASSLQTGESDTQYF. As DNA, the CDR3 is TGCGCCAGCAGCCTCCAGACAGGGGAATCAGATACGCAGTATTTT. The chain uses TRBV4-3 and TRBJ2-3; 8 bases map to TRBD1. CDR3 length: 15 amino acids. CDR1 is LGHNA, CDR2 YSLEER, per germline. The junction had 7 bases not matched to a gene; V was cut back by 4 bases and J by 4 bases.

The chain employs TRBV7-2 and TRBJ1-4, with D tentatively TRBD1 (6 bases). This CDR3 is 14 amino acids long. CDR1 and CDR2 (germline): SGHTA, FQGNSA. V was shortened by 4 bases and J by 2 bases, with 8 bases between the two germline ends. The CDR3 sequence: CASSSTGTNEKLFF. The CDR3 bases are TGTGCCAGCAGCTCTACAGGGACTAATGAAAAACTGTTTTTT.

This chain uses TRBV7-2 with TRBJ2-7; perhaps TRBD1 as D (6 bases). Trimming pared 1 base from V and 2 bases from J, leaving 15 bases between. The CDR3 runs 16 residues. Germline CDR1 SGHTA, CDR2 FQGNSA. For the CDR3, the DNA is TGTGCCAGCAGCTTAGTATGGGGGCGTGAGCCCTACGAGCAGTACTTC. Protein: CASSLVWGREPYEQYF.